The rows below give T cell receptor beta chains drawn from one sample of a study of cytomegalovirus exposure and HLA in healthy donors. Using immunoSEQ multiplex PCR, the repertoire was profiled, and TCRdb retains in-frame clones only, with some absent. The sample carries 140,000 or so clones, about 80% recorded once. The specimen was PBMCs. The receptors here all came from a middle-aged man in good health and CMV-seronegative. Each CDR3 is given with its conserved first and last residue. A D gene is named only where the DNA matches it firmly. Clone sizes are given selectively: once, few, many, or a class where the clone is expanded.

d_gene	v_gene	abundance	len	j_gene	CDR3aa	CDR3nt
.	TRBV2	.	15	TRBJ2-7	CASSGQTLRSYEQYF	TGTGCCAGCAGCGGACAGACACTAAGGAGCTACGAGCAGTACTTC
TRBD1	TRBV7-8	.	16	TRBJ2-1	CASSLRQGVTQDEQFF	TGTGCCAGCAGCTTACGGCAGGGGGTGACACAAGATGAGCAGTTCTTC
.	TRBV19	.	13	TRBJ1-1	CATLGGLRTEAFF	TGTGCCACCCTGGGGGGGCTAAGGACTGAAGCTTTCTTT
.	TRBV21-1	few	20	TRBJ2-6	CASSKENKGGGFTGANVLTF	TGTGCCAGCAGCAAAGAAAATAAGGGCGGAGGATTCACTGGGGCCAACGTCCTGACTTTC
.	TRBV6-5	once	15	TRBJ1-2	CASSYGKGSDYGYTF	TGTGCCAGCAGTTATGGTAAAGGCAGCGACTATGGCTACACCTTC
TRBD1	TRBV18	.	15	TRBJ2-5	CASSPSTGVRETQYF	TGTGCCAGCTCACCGTCGACAGGGGTGAGGGAGACCCAGTACTTC
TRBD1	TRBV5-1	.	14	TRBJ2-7	CASTPGTGGVEQYF	TGCGCCAGCACCCCTGGGACAGGGGGCGTTGAGCAGTACTTC
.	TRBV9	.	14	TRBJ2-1	CASSGGTPQYEQFF	TGTGCCAGCAGCGGGGGGACACCCCAATACGAGCAGTTCTTC
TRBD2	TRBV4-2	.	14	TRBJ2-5	CASSQAASGGTQYF	TGTGCCAGCAGCCAAGCGGCTAGCGGGGGAACCCAGTACTTC
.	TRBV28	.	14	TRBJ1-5	CASSSPGGNQPQHF	TGTGCCAGCAGTTCACCGGGAGGTAATCAGCCCCAGCATTTT
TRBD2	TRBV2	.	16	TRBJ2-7	CASRPSTGTSRYEQYF	TGTGCCAGCAGGCCATCCACCGGGACTAGCAGGTACGAGCAGTACTTC
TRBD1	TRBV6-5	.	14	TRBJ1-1	CASSFETGLTEAFF	TGTGCCAGCAGTTTTGAGACAGGGCTCACTGAAGCTTTCTTT
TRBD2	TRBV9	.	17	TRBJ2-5	CASSPRDSGGVMETQYF	TGTGCCAGCAGCCCCCGGGATAGCGGGGGGGTTATGGAGACCCAGTACTTC
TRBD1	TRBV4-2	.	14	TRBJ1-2	CASSQVQGADGYTF	TGTGCCAGCAGCCAAGTCCAGGGGGCAGATGGCTACACCTTC
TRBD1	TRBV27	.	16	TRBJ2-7	CASSPWDRESTYEQYF	TGTGCCAGCAGCCCGTGGGACAGGGAATCAACCTACGAGCAGTACTTC
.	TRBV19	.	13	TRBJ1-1	CASRRTSNTEAFF	TGTGCCAGTAGGCGTACTTCGAACACTGAAGCTTTCTTT